This T cell receptor beta chain was recovered during a study of blood T cell repertoires in COVID-19. Overall study: Specimens from acute and convalescent COVID-19 originated in the United States, Italy and Spain. Sources were T cells, B-cell-depleted T cells, or PBMCs; the material itself was cDNA or gDNA.

CDR3 size: 14 residues. Trimming stripped 7 bases from V and 8 bases from J, with 17 bases between. Germline V gene sequence: CDR1 MNHNY, CDR2 SVGAGI (reference sequence). Per the study methods: The assay estimated nucleated cells by amplifying reference gene primers. Sequenced by immunoSEQ multiplex PCR; TCRdb stores in-frame clones only, minus some. V and J calls and clone size are as listed in that table; D and trimming were resolved from the DNA. The table shows approximately 110,000 clones, with roughly nine tenths occurring only once. The chain uses TRBV6-6 and TRBJ1-4; D might be TRBD1 (5 bases). The source is a man in his fifties with COVID-19, enrolled during active disease. The specimen was peripheral blood. The CDR3 region has the DNA TGTGCCAGCACCTTAGCAGGGATGGGCGAAAAACTGTTTTTT. Translating it yields CASTLAGMGEKLFF.